These 18 T cell receptor beta chains were all obtained from the same sample, sequenced in a study of pediatric ulcerative colitis. Here immunoSEQ multiplex PCR was the method, and the copy in TCRdb shows in-frame clones only, minus some. This sample has over 9,000 clones, with roughly 88% found just once. Sequenced input: blood. All receptors derive from a girl aged 5 to 17 with moderate ulcerative colitis.

This chain joins TRBV6-1 and TRBJ2-3; possibly TRBD2 for D (7 bases). In germline, CDR1 is MNHNS, CDR2 SASEGT. CDR3 length equals 14 residues. The ends were cut back, 4 bases at V and 7 bases at J, with 15 bases in the middle. The CDR3 spells CASSVGGAGNTQYF. CDR3 coding DNA: TGTGCCAGCAGTGTGGGGGGGGCAGGGAATACGCAGTATTTT.

This clone was counted only a few times. CDR3 amino acids: CASSRGERGADTQYF. In DNA, the CDR3 is TGTGCCAGCAGCCGGGGCGAGCGGGGAGCAGATACGCAGTATTTT. The chain recombines TRBV4-2 with TRBJ2-3; 7 bases agree with TRBD2. CDR3 length equals 15 residues. Germline V gene lookup returns CDR1 LGHNA and CDR2 YNFKEQ. J gave up 4 bases and V 4 bases, and 8 bases lay outside the gene matches.

The chain couples TRBV27 to TRBJ2-7, with no clear D. The CDR3 totals 12 residues. Germline V gene lookup returns CDR1 MNHEY and CDR2 SMNVEV (reference sequence). V lost 4 bases and J 2 bases, leaving 6 bases between the germline ends. CDR3 nucleotides: TGTGCCAGCAGTTCCCTTACCTACGAGCAGTACTTC. This encodes CASSSLTYEQYF.

The rearrangement links TRBV7-9 to TRBJ2-1; 9 nucleotides line up with TRBD1. The CDR3 is 14 residues long. Germline CDR1 reads SEHNR; CDR2 reads FQNEAQ (reference sequence). Trimming removed 5 bases from V and 10 bases from J; junction bases left unmatched: 9. CDR3 amino acids: CASSPGQGGAEQFF. The CDR3 DNA reads TGTGCCAGCAGCCCGGGACAGGGAGGAGCCGAGCAGTTCTTC.

V gene TRBV11-2 combines with J gene TRBJ1-2, with D tentatively TRBD1 (5 bases). Deletions cut 0 bases from V and 5 bases from J, with 16 bases between. CDR1 SGHAT and CDR2 FQNNGV come from the germline V gene. The length of the CDR3 is 16 residues. CDR3 in amino acids: CASSLELNRGLYGYTF. The CDR3 nucleotides read TGTGCCAGCAGCTTAGAACTGAATCGGGGCCTATATGGCTACACCTTC.

For the CDR3, the DNA is TGTGCCAGCAGCTTACAGGTCGACAGCCTCCCCCTGGGGCTCACTGAAGCTTTCTTT. It translates to CASSLQVDSLPLGLTEAFF. The chain employs TRBV7-6 and TRBJ1-1; weak D call: TRBD1 (5 bases). Germline V gene data show CDR1 as SGHVS and CDR2 as FNYEAQ. There are 19 residues in the CDR3. The germline V and J ends were trimmed by 2 bases and 4 bases, with 26 bases remaining between them.

The chain couples TRBV23-1 to TRBJ1-6; D remains unclear. TRBV23-1 is classed as an ORF, of uncertain function. Trimming took 4 bases from V and 0 from J, leaving 19 bases between them. The CDR3 runs to 19 residues. The CDR3 reads CASSRPSTRFSSYNSPLHF. The CDR3 DNA reads as TGCGCCAGCAGTCGACCGAGCACCAGGTTTAGCTCCTATAATTCACCCCTCCACTTT.

The chain combines TRBV28 with TRBJ2-4; D call uncertain. The V end was cut by 8 bases, the J end by 1 base, with 12 bases between. The length of the CDR3 is 14 residues. Germline V gene lookup returns CDR1 MDHEN and CDR2 SYDVKM. The CDR3 nucleotides read TGTGCCAGCGGAAACGGCTTGGCCAAAAACATTCAGTACTTC. Amino acid sequence: CASGNGLAKNIQYF.

This clone is large. This chain links TRBV5-6 with TRBJ2-7, with 9 bases identical to TRBD2. Germline trimming cut 6 bases from V and 2 bases from J; bases unmatched to any gene: 21. Germline V CDR1 and CDR2: SGHDT, YYEEEE. The CDR3 consists of 19 residues. The CDR3 DNA follows: TGTGCCAGCACCACCGATCGGCTAGCGGGGCGGGTGGGGACCTACGAGCAGTACTTC. Translation: CASTTDRLAGRVGTYEQYF.

The chain has TRBV5-1 and TRBJ2-1, with 10 bases matching TRBD2. Germline V lookup: CDR1 SGHRS, CDR2 YFSETQ. V lost 5 bases and J lost 10; bases outside the gene matches: 6. The CDR3 is 13 amino acids. The CDR3 sequence: CASRGLATDEQFF. CDR3 nucleotides: TGCGCCAGCAGGGGACTAGCGACGGACGAGCAGTTCTTC.

The chain has TRBV9 and TRBJ2-2; 11 nucleotides line up with TRBD2. The CDR3 is 16 residues long. J gave up 4 bases and V 0 bases, and 2 bases lay outside the gene matches. The germline V gene has CDR1 SGDLS and CDR2 YYNGEE. Here the CDR3 DNA reads TGTGCCAGCAGCGTAGGGACTAGCGGGCCCACCGGGGAGCTGTTTTTT. Its translation: CASSVGTSGPTGELFF.

The chain employs TRBV6-5 and TRBJ1-3; TRBD1 is a possible D gene (6 bases). Germline CDR1 MNHEY, CDR2 SVGAGI. The CDR3 is 15 amino acids. Trimming pared 4 bases from V and 0 bases from J, leaving 10 bases between. CDR3 nucleotide sequence: TGTGCCAGCAGTTCCACAGGGACCTCTGGAAACACCATATATTTT. Translating gives CASSSTGTSGNTIYF.

The chain combines TRBV7-9 with TRBJ2-7, with 12 bases identical to TRBD2. Trimming cost V 5 bases and J 3 bases; bases outside gene matches: 14. CDR1 is SEHNR and CDR2 is FQNEAQ in the germline V gene (reference sequence). The length of the CDR3 is 18 residues. CDR3 in DNA: TGTGCCAGCAGCCGTACTAGCGGGGGGTATCCCGGTCACTACGAGCAGTACTTC. This codes for CASSRTSGGYPGHYEQYF.

The CDR3 DNA is TGTGCCAGCAGCTCACAGCCAGCAACTAATGAAAAACTGTTTTTT. Encoded protein: CASSSQPATNEKLFF. This rearrangement joins TRBV9 to TRBJ1-4; D is unclear. This CDR3 spans 15 amino acids. The V end was cut by 4 bases, the J end by 0 bases, with 10 bases between. Germline loops: CDR1 SGDLS, CDR2 YYNGEE.

The V call is TRBV27, the J call TRBJ2-5; 11 nucleotides align to TRBD1. CDR1 and CDR2 from the germline V gene are MNHEY and SMNVEV (reference sequence). The CDR3 loop spans 15 amino acids. The trim removed 5 bases at V and 5 bases at J, leaving 7 bases unmatched. This CDR3 reads CASSPGTGGAETQYF. The CDR3 DNA reads as TGTGCCAGCAGTCCCGGGACAGGGGGGGCCGAGACCCAGTACTTC.

CDR3 nucleotide sequence: TGTGCCAGCAGCCTAAGGCGGACGCCTGGGCAAGAGACCCAGTACTTC. Translating gives CASSLRRTPGQETQYF. The chain is built from TRBV7-8 and TRBJ2-5; D uncertain. This CDR3 spans 16 amino acids. Trimming removed 5 bases from V and 2 bases from J, with 18 bases in between. Looked up from germline, CDR1 is SGHVS and CDR2 is FQNEAQ.

The CDR3 nucleotides read TGTGCCAGCAGCCGTGAGTTCTCTGGAAACACCATATATTTT. Translating gives CASSREFSGNTIYF. This sequence joins TRBV14 and TRBJ1-3; D call uncertain. The germline V gene has CDR1 SGHDN and CDR2 FVKESK. The CDR3 contains 14 residues. Deletions cut 4 bases from V and 0 bases from J, with 7 bases between. The complete variable domain, with remaining parts taken from reference TRBV14 and TRBJ1-3, reads EAGVTQFPSHSVIEKGQTVTLRCDPISGHDNLYWYRRVMGKEIKFLLHFVKESKQDESGMPNNRFLAERTGGTYSTLKVQPAELEDSGVYFCASSREFSGNTIYFGEGSWLTVV.

V is TRBV5-1 and J is TRBJ2-1; 9 nucleotides match TRBD2. The trim removed 5 bases at V and 8 bases at J, leaving 11 bases unmatched. The CDR3 extends over 15 amino acids. Germline lookup yields CDR1 SGHRS and CDR2 YFSETQ. The CDR3 loop is CASRYIAGASDEQFF. CDR3 coding DNA: TGCGCCAGCAGGTATATAGCGGGGGCCTCGGATGAGCAGTTCTTC.